Listed below are T cell receptor beta chains from one sample, sequenced in a study of T cells in Graves' hyperthyroidism and ophthalmopathy. TCRdb passed the multiplex PCR reads through MiXCR, listing each CDR3 protein once. The table shows around 200,000 distinct CDR3 sequences, with 17% occurring only once. What was sequenced was blood. Receptor source: a woman aged 50 to 65 with Graves' hyperthyroidism. CDR3s include the opening cysteine and the closing phenylalanine or tryptophan. The order of the fields is D gene, J gene, V gene, clone size, CDR3 protein, CDR3 DNA. D genes are given only for firm matches. The listing skips clone size in some rows; elsewhere it reads once, few, many or a size class.

TRBD2,TRBJ2-1,TRBV27,many,CASRPGLAGGPSYNEQFF,TGTGCCAGCAGGCCGGGACTAGCGGGGGGCCCCTCCTACAATGAGCAGTTCTTC
TRBD1,TRBJ1-6,TRBV2,.,CASSDTGEVNSPLHF,TGTGCCAGCAGTGACACAGGGGAAGTGAATTCACCCCTCCACTTT
.,TRBJ2-3,TRBV24-1,.,CATGQVADTQYF,TGTGCCACCGGGCAAGTAGCGGATACGCAGTATTTT
TRBD2,TRBJ2-1,TRBV9,few,CASSVFGAGGINEQFF,TGTGCCAGCAGCGTGTTCGGAGCGGGGGGTATCAATGAGCAGTTCTTC
TRBD1,TRBJ2-7,TRBV5-1,.,CASSRYPGQEVSYEQYF,TGCGCCAGCAGCCGATATCCGGGACAGGAAGTGTCCTACGAGCAGTACTTC
.,TRBJ2-2,TRBV4-1,few,CASSQDLNTGELFF,TGCGCCAGCAGCCAAGACTTGAACACCGGGGAGCTGTTTTTT
TRBD2,TRBJ2-5,TRBV27,.,CASSLFSGSGETQYF,TGTGCCAGCAGCCTATTTAGCGGGAGCGGAGAGACCCAGTACTTC
.,TRBJ2-6,TRBV20-1,.,CSSPVVSGANVLTF,TGCAGCTCCCCGGTGGTCTCTGGGGCCAACGTCCTGACTTTC
TRBD1,TRBJ1-1,TRBV7-9,many,CASSLTPGQSTEAFF,TGTGCCAGCAGCCTTACCCCGGGACAGAGTACTGAAGCTTTCTTT
.,TRBJ2-7,TRBV19,.,CASSIDGRRGYEQYF,TGTGCCAGTAGTATAGACGGAAGACGTGGGTACGAGCAGTACTTC
.,TRBJ1-1,TRBV6-2/TRBV6-3,.,CASSYASGVLGAEAFF,TGTGCCAGCAGTTACGCGTCTGGGGTCCTAGGAGCTGAAGCTTTCTTT
.,TRBJ1-2,TRBV2,many,CASSAYSGYTF,TGTGCCAGCAGTGCATATTCCGGCTACACCTTC
.,TRBJ2-5,TRBV7-9,many,CASSSTGGGETQYF,TGTGCCAGCAGCTCTACGGGGGGCGGTGAGACCCAGTACTTC
TRBD1,TRBJ2-1,TRBV6-1,many,CASGDREVNEQFF,TGTGCCAGTGGGGACAGGGAAGTGAATGAGCAGTTCTTC
TRBD1,TRBJ2-2,TRBV7-8,many,CASSLARLNDREWNTGELFF,TGTGCCAGCAGCTTAGCCCGACTCAATGACAGGGAATGGAACACCGGGGAGCTGTTTTTT
.,TRBJ1-1,TRBV20-1,many,CSARDPGRNTEAFF,TGCAGTGCTAGAGATCCGGGGAGGAACACTGAAGCTTTCTTT
.,TRBJ1-1,TRBV29-1,many,CSVEGALGGRDTEAFF,TGCAGCGTTGAAGGGGCGCTCGGGGGGCGCGACACTGAAGCTTTCTTT
.,TRBJ2-3,TRBV29-1,many,CSVGGDQGPYTQYF,TGCAGCGTTGGGGGGGACCAGGGGCCTTATACGCAGTATTTT
.,TRBJ2-2,TRBV7-9,many,CASIRRRGEETGELFF,TGTGCCAGCATCAGAAGGAGGGGAGAGGAGACCGGGGAGCTGTTTTTT
TRBD2,TRBJ2-7,TRBV7-2,many,CASREGGFTSGEQYF,TGTGCCAGCAGGGAGGGAGGATTTACTAGCGGCGAGCAGTACTTC
TRBD1,TRBJ2-7,TRBV6-2/TRBV6-3,few,CASRSGTGKTYEQYF,TGTGCCAGCAGGTCTGGGACAGGCAAAACCTACGAGCAGTACTTC
.,TRBJ1-5,TRBV15,many,CATSRVREGGANQPQHF,TGTGCCACCAGCAGAGTACGCGAGGGGGGGGCCAATCAGCCCCAGCATTTT
.,TRBJ2-3,TRBV27,many,CASSFPGSTDTQYF,TGTGCCAGCAGTTTTCCCGGCAGCACAGATACGCAGTATTTT
TRBD1,TRBJ1-4,TRBV9,many,CASSPRQGEKLFF,TGTGCCAGCAGCCCTAGACAGGGGGAAAAACTGTTTTTT
TRBD1,TRBJ2-1,TRBV20-1,many,CSASAQGAALSYEQFF,TGCAGTGCTAGTGCTCAGGGGGCAGCTCTTTCGTATGAGCAGTTCTTC
.,TRBJ2-3,TRBV29-1,many,CSVEDYRTDTQYF,TGCAGCGTTGAAGACTACCGGACGGATACGCAGTATTTT
.,TRBJ1-3,TRBV6-1,many,CASSEGLHSGNTIYF,TGTGCCAGCAGTGAAGGATTACACTCTGGAAACACCATATATTTT
.,TRBJ1-1,TRBV3-1,many,CASSRPGPHGTEAFF,TGTGCCAGCAGCAGGCCGGGACCCCATGGCACTGAAGCTTTCTTT
.,TRBJ1-5,TRBV6-2/TRBV6-3,many,CASRTGGFGNQPQHF,TGTGCCAGCAGAACGGGGGGATTTGGCAATCAGCCCCAGCATTTT
.,TRBJ2-7,TRBV7-9,many,CASSSPYRVPSYEQYF,TGTGCCAGCAGTTCCCCTTACAGGGTCCCCTCCTACGAGCAGTACTTC
.,TRBJ1-5,TRBV20-1,many,CSASKGAQGSNQPQHF,TGCAGTGCTAGTAAGGGCGCCCAGGGTAGCAATCAGCCCCAGCATTTT
.,TRBJ2-7,TRBV29-1,many,CSVEDLGYEQYF,TGCAGCGTTGAAGATCTGGGCTACGAGCAGTACTTC
.,TRBJ1-5,TRBV6-1,many,CAIESGRGNQPQHF,TGTGCCATCGAGAGCGGAAGGGGCAATCAGCCCCAGCATTTT
.,TRBJ2-1,TRBV29-1,many,CSGRRSYNEQFF,TGCAGCGGACGACGGTCCTACAATGAGCAGTTCTTC
.,TRBJ1-1,TRBV4-1,.,CASAMTGHTEAFF,TGCGCCAGCGCCATGACAGGCCACACTGAAGCTTTCTTT
.,TRBJ2-5,TRBV28,many,CASSSAGTGRETQYF,TGTGCCAGCAGTTCGGCCGGGACTGGAAGGGAGACCCAGTACTTC
.,TRBJ1-6,TRBV19,many,CASSITGYNSPLHF,TGTGCCAGTAGTATCACAGGGTATAATTCACCCCTCCACTTT
TRBD1,TRBJ2-3,TRBV2,many,CASSEARGGYTQYF,TGTGCCAGCAGTGAAGCCAGAGGGGGCTATACGCAGTATTTT
.,TRBJ2-5,TRBV12-3/TRBV12-4,once,CASSFIVSEETQYF,TGTGCCAGCAGTTTTATAGTGTCGGAAGAGACCCAGTACTTC
TRBD1,TRBJ1-5,TRBV2,.,CASRDRETSNQPQHF,TGTGCCAGCAGAGACAGGGAAACGAGCAATCAGCCCCAGCATTTT
.,TRBJ1-1,TRBV7-9,many,CASSLEGGRLTEAFF,TGTGCCAGCAGCTTAGAGGGGGGGAGATTAACTGAAGCTTTCTTT
TRBD1,TRBJ1-5,TRBV7-2,many,CASSFTGGDQPQHF,TGTGCCAGCAGCTTTACAGGGGGAGATCAGCCCCAGCATTTT
.,TRBJ2-3,TRBV7-9,many,CASSLDGRNTDTQYF,TGTGCCAGCAGCTTAGACGGCCGGAACACAGATACGCAGTATTTT
.,TRBJ1-4,TRBV15,many,CATSKDSNEKLFF,TGTGCCACCAGCAAAGACAGTAATGAAAAACTGTTTTTT
.,TRBJ2-7,TRBV12-3/TRBV12-4,many,CASSFGGAAAEQYF,TGTGCCAGCAGTTTCGGGGGTGCAGCGGCCGAGCAGTACTTC
.,TRBJ1-3,TRBV6-5,many,CASSYSGRAGGNTIYF,TGTGCCAGCAGTTACTCAGGCCGGGCTGGCGGAAACACCATATATTTT
.,TRBJ2-7,TRBV4-3,few,CASNQNLGGKYEQYF,TGCGCCAGCAACCAAAATTTAGGGGGGAAGTACGAGCAGTACTTC
TRBD1,TRBJ2-2,TRBV11-2,many,CASSPEGAVGTGELFF,TGTGCCAGCAGCCCAGAGGGGGCGGTAGGCACCGGGGAGCTGTTTTTT